This T cell receptor beta chain came from a study of cytomegalovirus exposure and HLA in healthy donors (dated by TCRdb to about 2017). About the investigation overall: An earlier analysis of some 620 of the donors reported 276 Gb of sequence data and 95 million to 130 million unique TCR beta sequences obtained from approximately 180 million T cells. Approximately 300 gigabases of sequencing data and around 80 million unique TCR sequences made up an early release that covered 500 to 700 HLA-typed donors. The genetic ancestry cluster associated with self-reported Caucasian donors included around four fifths of the approximately 430 genotyped donors. The aim of the study was to test whether cataloging public T cell receptors could identify signatures of past pathogen exposure. The T cell repertoires of several hundred subjects were profiled by immunosequencing and related to cytomegalovirus serostatus. Besides the first cohort of approximately 670 subjects, a separate validation cohort made up of 95 to 150 different subjects was used. To predict cytomegalovirus infection status, the study combined high-throughput TCR immunosequencing, statistical association of individual TCRs with disease status, and machine learning. A later analysis re-examined previously published TCR beta repertoires from over 500 donors and added high-resolution HLA genotyping to investigate patterns of TCR occurrence. The later analysis used no new phenotypic data to find candidate immune exposures, relying instead on TCR beta sequences and their occurrence across donors. To decide whether each TCR beta V gene segment behaved as functional or pseudogenic, an earlier analysis of approximately 620 of the donors relied on high-throughput TCR beta sequencing. Donor age, sex, ethnicity and CMV serostatus were collected together with the repertoire data. Genome-wide SNP genotypes for about 65% of the 666 donors were used in a later genetic analysis, which treated that subset as a discovery cohort. Every repertoire in the discovery cohort had been generated on one and the same sequencing platform. Class I and class II HLA loci were covered by the typing at four-digit resolution. Typing coverage varied by locus: roughly 629-630 donors for A, B, C, DRB1 and DQB1; about 520 for DQA1; more than 600 for DPA1; under 490 for DPB1. A handful of DR-DQ haplotypes were handled as single units for association and clustering because linkage in the cohort was strong. On average, about 240,000 unique TCR beta nucleotide sequences were sequenced per donor among about 400 genotyped donors of the cohort, with around 19% of those sequences being non-productive. Here is what the overall study found, with its caveats: In both the original and validation cohorts, the classifier was reported to diagnose cytomegalovirus status with high specificity and sensitivity. A few of the identified cytomegalovirus-associated TCR beta chains were confirmed in vitro to be specific for cytomegalovirus antigens. In a later analysis, TCR association rates were found to vary across HLA loci, with the most associated TCRs seen for DRB1 alleles and the fewest for HLA-C alleles. Because counts were too low, roughly 17 rarely observed V segments, including chromosome 9 orphons, were left out of the earlier analysis of some 600 of the donors. Immune exposure information for the cohort was limited to CMV serostatus. In an earlier analysis of roughly 500 of the donors, most TCR beta V segments appeared in productive rearrangements about 87% or about 30% of the time, broadly matching IMGT annotations. Specific HLA alleles were associated with 16,951 TCR beta sequences at a false discovery rate of 0.05 in a later analysis. Because the 87-base-pair reads could not distinguish some IMGT-functional V segments, including TRBV6-2 and TRBV6-3, those segments were excluded. A later analysis reported that several top co-occurrence clusters appeared linked to parvovirus B19, influenza, CMV and Epstein-Barr virus. In a later genetic analysis, fewer N-insertions in productive TCRs were reported among donors in an Asian-associated ancestry cluster than the approximately 670-donor mean. Strong co-occurrence of HLA alleles, especially DR and DQ, made assigning TCR associations to individual alleles difficult. In a later analysis, HLA-associated TCR beta chains showed more clonal expansion and lower generation probabilities than non-associated chains that were equally common. HLA typing was unavailable for some donors at each locus, so association tests used only the typed subset. While some public TCRs were present in many individuals, most TCR sequences turned up only very rarely across donors. Only TCR beta chains were sequenced in this cohort, and the absence of alpha or paired-chain data limited detectable features. In a later analysis, most CMV-associated TCR beta chains were found to appear HLA-restricted, with HLA associations seemingly driven largely by CMV exposure. A later genetic analysis associated a missense DCLRE1C variant with V-gene and J-gene trimming of TCR beta chains, and an independent cohort replicated the association. The study listed over 150 TCR beta chains as associated with cytomegalovirus. A cluster of highly shared sequence variants was judged likely to represent a technical artifact of the sequencing pipeline. A further reported finding was that TCR beta sequences accurately predicted the HLA-A and HLA-B alleles for most subjects in the first cohort. Presence/absence analyses assumed roughly uniform sequencing depth across donors, an assumption that may not hold. The authors suggested that the approach could potentially be extended to other disease states and immunological phenotypes. Linkage disequilibrium might explain the correlated functional status among segregating V segments, but an unknown experimental factor could not be excluded.

In total, 600 or so healthy bone marrow donors made up the cohort. All cohort members were sampled while nominally healthy, although unrecorded immune exposures were likely present. The donor tested CMV seronegative and was one of the 352 seronegative cohort members. A peripheral blood sample was provided by each donor, and peripheral blood mononuclear cells were used for TCR beta sequencing. The Qiagen DNeasy Blood Extraction Kit was used to extract genomic DNA from the blood cell samples. As for this clone: Its cognate antigen has yet to be identified. Base qualities are not provided; no much larger clone lies one nucleotide away.

Measured from the cysteine to the phenylalanine, the CDR3 is 15 residues long. This entry keeps only the CDR3 DNA: 45 bases, framed from base 1. From a lookup of the germline V gene, CDR1 and CDR2 are MGHRA and YSYEKL. At the junction V is shortened by 4 bases and J by 7 bases; bases outside the gene matches: 10. The library was made by the immunoSEQ multiplex PCR assay. The multiplex PCR relied on a mix of 60 forward primers for TCR Vbeta segments and 13 reverse primers for TCR Jbeta segments. Amplification of the CDR3 region of rearranged TCR beta genes was performed with a multiplex PCR assay on genomic DNA. Amplified TCR beta libraries were sequenced as 87-base-pair reads on the Illumina HiSeq System. In the original analysis: A later analysis counted some 74 million unique TCR beta chains across the 666 repertoires, and some 12 million of these chains were shared by at least two donors. A nearest-neighbor algorithm error-corrected the raw reads and collapsed the reads into unique sequences, merging closely related sequences to remove PCR and sequencing errors. CDR3 sequences were aligned to IMGT reference sequences to assign V, D and J gene segments. For a sequence to be retained, a match of at least six nucleotides was required to both a V gene segment and a J gene segment. Rearrangements were called productive when the CDR3 lacked stop codons and stayed in frame with V and J; all others were non-productive. Following IMGT convention, CDR3 was defined as the stretch from the second conserved V-encoded cysteine to the conserved J-encoded phenylalanine. The earlier analysis of approximately 590 of the donors excluded any sequence lacking an unambiguous match to a single V gene segment. An earlier analysis of 587 of the donors called V segments functional above 56.7% productive rearrangements and segregating when the between-donor standard deviation exceeded 5%. A statistical classification framework was built to diagnose cytomegalovirus status from the catalog of TCR beta chain sequences. A later analysis assigned V and J genes by comparing TCR nucleotide sequences with IMGT/GENE-DB human TR gene sequences. In a later analysis, CDR3 sequences and most-parsimonious VDJ recombination scenarios were assigned using the TCRdist pipeline. In a later analysis, each TCR beta chain was defined by its CDR3 amino acid sequence together with its V-gene family, and reads lacking a unique V-gene family were excluded. In a later analysis, fewer than 650 highly shared, low-generation-probability nucleotide sequences were removed to address suspected cross-contamination and a sequencing artifact. In a later analysis, a clonal expansion index was calculated for each public chain from normalized within-repertoire ranks of inferred template counts. In a later analysis, generation probabilities were computed using a VDJ recombination model fitted to out-of-frame rearrangements, and the results were checked against IGoR. In a later analysis, hypergeometric tests were used to score TCR-TCR, TCR-HLA and TCR-CMV co-occurrence, with a repertoire-size bias correction applied to TCR pairs. A later analysis estimated false discovery rates by permuting HLA or CMV assignments 20 times. In a later analysis, co-occurring TCRs were grouped using DBSCAN, and TCRdist sequence similarity was added for clustering within HLA-allele-positive subsets. For co-occurrence clustering, repertoires with fewer than 30,000 or more than 120,000 public chains were excluded, along with five repertoires with anomalous nucleotide sharing. What TCRdb holds here is the immuneACCESS table cut down to in-frame rearrangements. Part of the clones is not present; checked against another copy, under half of the missing clones reflect an unresolved V gene, and the others are unexplained. That table gives V, J and clone size, and the DNA gave D and trimming. This sample comprises about 91,000 clones, 55% to 80% of them detected only once. The ten largest account for 1.2% of the sample.

Sequencing used PBMCs. This TCR came from a female donor in good health and CMV-seronegative. The chain couples TRBV4-1 to TRBJ2-1; 7 bases in the junction line up with TRBD2. The DNA is TGCGCCAGCAGCCCCTCCAGGCGGGAGAGTAATGAGCAGTTCTTC. Its amino acids are CASSPSRRESNEQFF.